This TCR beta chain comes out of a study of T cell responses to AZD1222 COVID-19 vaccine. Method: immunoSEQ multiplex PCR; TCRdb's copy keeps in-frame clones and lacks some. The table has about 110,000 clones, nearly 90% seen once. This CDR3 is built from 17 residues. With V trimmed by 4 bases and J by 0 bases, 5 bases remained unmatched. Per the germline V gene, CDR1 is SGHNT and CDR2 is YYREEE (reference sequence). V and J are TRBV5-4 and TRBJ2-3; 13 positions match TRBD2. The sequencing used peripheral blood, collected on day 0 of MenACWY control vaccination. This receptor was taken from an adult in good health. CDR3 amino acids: CASSLGLAGVSTDTQYF. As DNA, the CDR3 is TGTGCCAGCAGCCTCGGACTAGCGGGGGTTAGCACAGATACGCAGTATTTT. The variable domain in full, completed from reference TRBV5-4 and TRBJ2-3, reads ETGVTQSPTHLIKTRGQQVTLRCSSQSGHNTVSWYQQALGQGPQFIFQYYREEENGRGNFPPRFSGLQFPNYSSELNVNALELDDSALYLCASSLGLAGVSTDTQYFGPGTRLTVL.